A selection of T cell receptor beta chains follows, all from one sample in a study of blood T cell repertoires in COVID-19. Here immunoSEQ multiplex PCR was the method, and the copy in TCRdb shows in-frame clones only, minus some. The sample shows over 150,000 clones, about 88% of them seen only once. The specimen was peripheral blood. The origin of the receptors is a man aged 45 to 65 with COVID-19, enrolled during active disease. Both conserved end residues are part of each CDR3. D genes are given only for firm matches. Not all rows give a size; the values are once, few, many and, for expanded clones, a class.

J: TRBJ2-1
size: -
D: TRBD2
V: TRBV2
CDR3: CASGAAGAIEQFF
DNA: TGTGCCAGCGGCGCCGCGGGAGCCATTGAGCAGTTCTTC

J: TRBJ2-5
size: -
D: TRBD2
V: TRBV27
CDR3: CASSSRAGESSETQYF
DNA: TGTGCCAGCAGTTCACGAGCGGGAGAAAGCAGTGAGACCCAGTACTTC

J: TRBJ2-7
size: -
D: TRBD1
V: TRBV2
CDR3: CASTGTGNYEQYF
DNA: TGTGCCAGCACCGGGACAGGGAACTACGAGCAGTACTTC

J: TRBJ2-3
size: -
D: -
V: TRBV2
CDR3: CASSDFQGSPGTDTQYF
DNA: TGTGCCAGCAGTGATTTTCAAGGTAGCCCCGGCACAGATACGCAGTATTTT

J: TRBJ1-4
size: -
D: TRBD1
V: TRBV7-2
CDR3: CASSLGTQGGVKLFF
DNA: TGTGCCAGCAGCTTAGGGACGCAGGGGGGCGTAAAACTGTTTTTT

J: TRBJ1-1
size: -
D: -
V: TRBV6-5
CDR3: CASSRQETPGTEAFF
DNA: TGTGCCAGCAGTCGACAGGAGACTCCGGGCACTGAAGCTTTCTTT

J: TRBJ1-2
size: -
D: -
V: TRBV7-2
CDR3: CASSLFGGEGEGIFGYTF
DNA: TGTGCCAGCAGCTTATTCGGGGGGGAAGGGGAAGGGATATTTGGCTACACCTTC

J: TRBJ2-1
size: -
D: TRBD1
V: TRBV27
CDR3: CASKTTGGIYEQFF
DNA: TGTGCCAGCAAAACGACAGGGGGCATCTATGAGCAGTTCTTC

J: TRBJ1-2
size: -
D: TRBD1
V: TRBV28
CDR3: CASSPRDSPIFEIYGYTF
DNA: TGTGCCAGCAGTCCACGGGACAGCCCCATTTTTGAGATCTATGGCTACACCTTC

J: TRBJ2-2
size: many
D: TRBD2
V: TRBV5-6
CDR3: CASSQTGLETGELFF
DNA: TGTGCCAGCAGCCAGACCGGACTAGAGACCGGGGAGCTGTTTTTT

J: TRBJ1-2
size: -
D: -
V: TRBV3-1/TRBV3-2
CDR3: CASSQQGRDYGYTF
DNA: TGTGCCAGCAGCCAACAGGGTAGGGACTATGGCTACACCTTC

J: TRBJ2-2
size: few
D: -
V: TRBV18
CDR3: CASSPGTPGELFF
DNA: TGTGCCAGCTCACCAGGGACACCCGGGGAGCTGTTTTTT

J: TRBJ2-6
size: -
D: -
V: TRBV7-5
CDR3: CVRSATGEGANVLTF
DNA: TGTGTCAGAAGCGCCACAGGGGAGGGGGCCAACGTCCTGACTTTC

J: TRBJ2-7
size: once
D: TRBD2
V: TRBV6-4
CDR3: CASSLEGGSSYEQYF
DNA: TGTGCCAGCAGTCTAGAGGGCGGGAGCTCCTACGAGCAGTACTTC

J: TRBJ2-7
size: -
D: -
V: TRBV18
CDR3: CASSESSYEQYF
DNA: TGTGCCAGCTCTGAGAGCTCCTACGAGCAGTACTTC

J: TRBJ1-4
size: -
D: TRBD1
V: TRBV2
CDR3: CASRATGSNEKLFF
DNA: TGTGCCAGCAGAGCGACAGGGTCAAATGAAAAACTGTTTTTT

J: TRBJ1-4
size: -
D: -
V: TRBV4-3
CDR3: CASSQDREDGSRIGMLREKLFF
DNA: TGCGCCAGCAGCCAAGATCGGGAGGACGGGAGCCGAATTGGTATGTTGCGCGAAAAACTGTTTTTT

J: TRBJ2-5
size: -
D: -
V: TRBV9
CDR3: CASSVWRGGQETQYF
DNA: TGTGCCAGCAGCGTATGGCGGGGCGGCCAAGAGACCCAGTACTTC

J: TRBJ2-1
size: once
D: -
V: TRBV9
CDR3: CASSVNRNNEQFF
DNA: TGTGCCAGCAGCGTCAACAGGAACAATGAGCAGTTCTTC

J: TRBJ2-7
size: -
D: TRBD1
V: TRBV6-5
CDR3: CASGGRDRAAYEQYF
DNA: TGTGCCAGCGGCGGCCGGGACAGGGCCGCCTACGAGCAGTACTTC

J: TRBJ1-2
size: -
D: TRBD1
V: TRBV7-9
CDR3: CASSSGTGQNYGYTF
DNA: TGTGCCAGCAGTTCAGGGACAGGGCAAAACTATGGCTACACCTTC

J: TRBJ2-1
size: -
D: TRBD2
V: TRBV7-9
CDR3: CASRGGLYEQFF
DNA: TGTGCCAGCAGGGGAGGGTTGTATGAGCAGTTCTTC

J: TRBJ2-3
size: -
D: TRBD1
V: TRBV7-9
CDR3: CASSSPGQSTDTQYF
DNA: TGTGCCAGCAGCTCCCCGGGACAGAGCACAGATACGCAGTATTTT

J: TRBJ2-7
size: -
D: TRBD2
V: TRBV2
CDR3: CASIFQGGLGEQYF
DNA: TGTGCCAGCATTTTCCAGGGAGGGCTGGGGGAGCAGTACTTC

J: TRBJ1-4
size: -
D: TRBD1
V: TRBV15
CDR3: CATSSQDRAKGGEKLFF
DNA: TGTGCCACCAGCAGTCAGGACAGGGCCAAAGGGGGGGAAAAACTGTTTTTT

J: TRBJ1-6
size: -
D: TRBD1
V: TRBV6-2/TRBV6-3
CDR3: CASSPDRGSELSSPLHF
DNA: TGTGCCAGCAGCCCGGACAGGGGCAGCGAACTTTCTTCACCCCTCCACTTT

J: TRBJ2-7
size: -
D: -
V: TRBV6-8
CDR3: CARSLAGDGEQYF
DNA: TGTGCCAGGTCCCTGGCAGGGGATGGCGAGCAGTACTTC

J: TRBJ1-2
size: -
D: -
V: TRBV10-3
CDR3: CAISEGGTYGYTF
DNA: TGTGCCATCAGTGAGGGCGGGACCTATGGCTACACCTTC

J: TRBJ2-1
size: once
D: TRBD1
V: TRBV2
CDR3: CASKRDSSYNEQFF
DNA: TGTGCCAGCAAGAGGGACAGCTCCTACAATGAGCAGTTCTTC

J: TRBJ2-5
size: -
D: -
V: TRBV4-2
CDR3: CASSQDLQAQETQYF
DNA: TGTGCCAGCAGCCAAGACCTCCAGGCCCAAGAGACCCAGTACTTC

J: TRBJ2-2
size: -
D: TRBD2
V: TRBV3-1/TRBV3-2
CDR3: CASSQEGLAGGGTGELFF
DNA: TGTGCCAGCAGCCAAGAGGGACTAGCGGGAGGTGGCACCGGGGAGCTGTTTTTT

J: TRBJ1-4
size: -
D: TRBD1
V: TRBV12-3/TRBV12-4
CDR3: CAIRDRVGEKLFF
DNA: TGTGCCATCCGGGACAGGGTGGGGGAAAAACTGTTTTTT

J: TRBJ1-4
size: once
D: -
V: TRBV3-1/TRBV3-2
CDR3: CASSQGVRGRGSNEKLFF
DNA: TGTGCCAGCAGCCAAGGAGTGCGGGGGCGCGGGTCTAATGAAAAACTGTTTTTT

J: TRBJ1-2
size: -
D: TRBD1
V: TRBV28
CDR3: CASSLGTGVGGGYTF
DNA: TGTGCCAGCAGTTTAGGGACAGGGGTAGGAGGTGGCTACACCTTC

J: TRBJ1-5
size: -
D: -
V: TRBV19
CDR3: CASSIVGGLGNQPQHF
DNA: TGTGCCAGTAGTATAGTGGGGGGATTGGGCAATCAGCCCCAGCATTTT

J: TRBJ2-7
size: -
D: TRBD2
V: TRBV5-1
CDR3: CASSLIPSGGFLSYEQYF
DNA: TGCGCCAGCAGCTTGATTCCTAGCGGGGGGTTCCTCTCCTACGAGCAGTACTTC

J: TRBJ2-1
size: once
D: TRBD2
V: TRBV7-8
CDR3: CASSLGSLADTYNEQFF
DNA: TGTGCCAGCAGCTTAGGGAGTCTAGCGGACACCTACAATGAGCAGTTCTTC

J: TRBJ2-5
size: -
D: -
V: TRBV7-9
CDR3: CASRPRDKKYQETQYF
DNA: TGTGCCAGCAGACCCCGGGACAAAAAGTACCAAGAGACCCAGTACTTC

J: TRBJ2-2
size: few
D: TRBD1
V: TRBV7-2
CDR3: CASSTQGAYTGELFF
DNA: TGTGCCAGCAGTACTCAGGGGGCGTACACCGGGGAGCTGTTTTTT

J: TRBJ1-4
size: -
D: TRBD1
V: TRBV7-2
CDR3: CASSAPYRGGNEKLFF
DNA: TGTGCCAGCAGCGCCCCTTACAGGGGCGGGAATGAAAAACTGTTTTTT

J: TRBJ1-2
size: -
D: -
V: TRBV7-2
CDR3: CASSPTGNYGYTF
DNA: TGTGCCAGCAGCCCGACAGGAAACTATGGCTACACCTTC

J: TRBJ2-1
size: -
D: TRBD2
V: TRBV24-1
CDR3: CATSAPTSGGPHNEQFF
DNA: TGTGCCACCAGTGCCCCGACTAGCGGGGGGCCCCACAATGAGCAGTTCTTC

J: TRBJ2-3
size: -
D: TRBD2
V: TRBV20-1
CDR3: CSASSGTSGTTDTQYF
DNA: TGCAGTGCTAGTTCTGGGACTAGCGGGACCACAGATACGCAGTATTTT

J: TRBJ2-5
size: once
D: -
V: TRBV5-4
CDR3: CASRRQVGETQYF
DNA: TGTGCCAGCAGGAGACAGGTGGGAGAGACCCAGTACTTC

J: TRBJ1-5
size: -
D: -
V: TRBV6-6
CDR3: CASSPSLTEQYSNQPQHF
DNA: TGTGCCAGCAGTCCATCCTTGACGGAACAGTATAGCAATCAGCCCCAGCATTTT

J: TRBJ2-2
size: -
D: TRBD1
V: TRBV19
CDR3: CASSKGAGAYTGELFF
DNA: TGTGCCAGTAGTAAGGGGGCGGGTGCCTACACCGGGGAGCTGTTTTTT

J: TRBJ2-5
size: -
D: TRBD2
V: TRBV19
CDR3: CASSPRGLAGVETQYF
DNA: TGTGCCAGTAGTCCCCGGGGACTAGCGGGGGTTGAGACCCAGTACTTC

J: TRBJ2-1
size: once
D: -
V: TRBV6-5
CDR3: CASSYVARSYNEQFF
DNA: TGTGCCAGCAGTTACGTAGCAAGATCCTACAATGAGCAGTTCTTC